The clone carrying this TCR beta chain has a single count. The length of the CDR3 is 14 residues. Trimming removed 0 bases from V and 5 bases from J, with 10 bases in between. Germline values: CDR1 WSHSY, CDR2 SAAADI. These data are taken from a study of OX40 agonist ivuxolimab in advanced cancers. This table comes from immunoSEQ multiplex PCR, and its TCRdb copy is limited to in-frame clones, with some not included. The table shows roughly 40,000 clones, with around nine tenths occurring only once. V and J are TRBV10-2 and TRBJ2-5; D is undetermined. The receptor's source is an adult with an advanced solid tumor such as melanoma, head and neck, liver or kidney cancer. Material: CD4+ or CD8+ T cells sorted from blood, obtained in a trial of the OX40 agonist ivuxolimab. The CDR3 region is CASSESTLGETQYF. The CDR3 DNA reads as TGCGCCAGCAGTGAGTCGACCCTGGGGGAGACCCAGTACTTC.